A selection of T cell receptor beta chains follows, all from one sample in a study of blood T cell repertoires in COVID-19. TCRdb keeps only in-frame clones here, not all; method: immunoSEQ multiplex PCR. Of about 190,000 clones in the sample, around 80% are singletons; the top ten hold 2.5% to 3%. What was sequenced was peripheral blood. These receptors came from a woman older than 75 with active or convalescent COVID-19. Both conserved end residues are part of each CDR3. Fields, in order: clone size, V gene, D gene, J gene, CDR3 protein, CDR3 DNA. A D gene is named only where the DNA matches it firmly. Clone sizes are given selectively: once, few, many, or a class where the clone is expanded.

abundance: -
v_gene: TRBV7-2
d_gene: TRBD1
j_gene: TRBJ2-7
CDR3aa: CASSLWTGGGGEQYF
CDR3nt: TGTGCCAGCAGCCTTTGGACAGGGGGCGGAGGAGAGCAGTACTTC

abundance: few
v_gene: TRBV19
d_gene: -
j_gene: TRBJ2-7
CDR3aa: CASSITLTRAGEQYF
CDR3nt: TGTGCCAGTAGTATAACCTTGACTAGAGCGGGCGAGCAGTACTTC

abundance: few
v_gene: TRBV4-2
d_gene: TRBD2
j_gene: TRBJ2-7
CDR3aa: CASSQEWRGTYEQYF
CDR3nt: TGTGCCAGCAGCCAAGAATGGCGGGGGACCTACGAGCAGTACTTC

abundance: once
v_gene: TRBV28
d_gene: -
j_gene: TRBJ2-5
CDR3aa: CASSLRVGQETQYF
CDR3nt: TGTGCCAGCAGTTTACGGGTCGGCCAAGAGACCCAGTACTTC

abundance: -
v_gene: TRBV28
d_gene: -
j_gene: TRBJ2-1
CDR3aa: CASETPLQDTNEQFF
CDR3nt: TGTGCCAGCGAAACCCCGCTCCAGGACACCAATGAGCAGTTCTTC

abundance: once
v_gene: TRBV30
d_gene: -
j_gene: TRBJ2-2
CDR3aa: CAWSTDTGELFF
CDR3nt: TGTGCCTGGAGTACGGACACCGGGGAGCTGTTTTTT

abundance: -
v_gene: TRBV7-6
d_gene: TRBD1
j_gene: TRBJ1-2
CDR3aa: CASSLERGRGYTF
CDR3nt: TGTGCCAGCAGCTTAGAAAGGGGGCGTGGCTACACCTTC

abundance: -
v_gene: TRBV6-4
d_gene: -
j_gene: TRBJ1-6
CDR3aa: CASSLRGSPDNSPLHF
CDR3nt: TGTGCCAGCAGCCTCAGGGGTTCCCCTGATAATTCACCCCTCCACTTT

abundance: -
v_gene: TRBV6-1
d_gene: -
j_gene: TRBJ1-3
CDR3aa: CASSEGTGNTIYF
CDR3nt: TGTGCCAGCAGTGAAGGTACAGGAAACACCATATATTTT

abundance: -
v_gene: TRBV3-1/TRBV3-2
d_gene: -
j_gene: TRBJ1-2
CDR3aa: CAGSPALSGGYTF
CDR3nt: TGTGCCGGCAGCCCGGCCCTATCGGGTGGCTACACCTTC

abundance: -
v_gene: TRBV19
d_gene: -
j_gene: TRBJ2-2
CDR3aa: CASRAGFRELFF
CDR3nt: TGTGCCAGTAGGGCGGGGTTCAGGGAGCTGTTTTTT

abundance: few
v_gene: TRBV6-1
d_gene: TRBD1
j_gene: TRBJ2-7
CDR3aa: CASSGKDRGGLYEQYF
CDR3nt: TGTGCCAGCAGTGGAAAAGACAGGGGTGGGCTGTACGAGCAGTACTTC

abundance: once
v_gene: TRBV28
d_gene: -
j_gene: TRBJ2-4
CDR3aa: CASRGQGRNIQYF
CDR3nt: TGTGCCAGCCGCGGGCAAGGCAGAAACATTCAGTACTTC

abundance: -
v_gene: TRBV10-3
d_gene: TRBD1
j_gene: TRBJ1-6
CDR3aa: CAISGGQGATSPLHF
CDR3nt: TGTGCCATCAGTGGGGGACAGGGGGCGACTTCACCCCTCCACTTT

abundance: once
v_gene: TRBV6-5
d_gene: TRBD1
j_gene: TRBJ2-7
CDR3aa: CASSGQGGPYEQYF
CDR3nt: TGTGCCAGCAGCGGACAGGGGGGACCCTACGAGCAGTACTTC

abundance: once
v_gene: TRBV11-2
d_gene: -
j_gene: TRBJ1-2
CDR3aa: CASSPIGQYGYTF
CDR3nt: TGTGCCAGCAGCCCCATTGGACAGTATGGCTACACCTTC

abundance: -
v_gene: TRBV9
d_gene: TRBD2
j_gene: TRBJ2-1
CDR3aa: CASSGLSGGLSSYNEQFF
CDR3nt: TGTGCCAGCAGCGGCCTTAGCGGGGGGCTGAGCTCCTACAATGAGCAGTTCTTC

abundance: -
v_gene: TRBV7-8
d_gene: -
j_gene: TRBJ1-2
CDR3aa: CASSPRGGYGYTF
CDR3nt: TGTGCCAGCAGCCCCCGAGGCGGGTACGGCTACACCTTC

abundance: -
v_gene: TRBV11-3
d_gene: -
j_gene: TRBJ2-2
CDR3aa: CASSLGSDTGELFF
CDR3nt: TGTGCCAGCAGCTTAGGAAGCGACACCGGGGAGCTGTTTTTT

abundance: -
v_gene: TRBV5-6
d_gene: -
j_gene: TRBJ1-1
CDR3aa: CASSYILVQTEAFF
CDR3nt: TGTGCCAGCAGCTATATATTGGTACAGACTGAAGCTTTCTTT

abundance: -
v_gene: TRBV6-4
d_gene: -
j_gene: TRBJ1-2
CDR3aa: CASSNRTNYGYTF
CDR3nt: TGTGCCAGCAGTAACAGGACTAACTATGGCTACACCTTC

abundance: few
v_gene: TRBV29-1
d_gene: -
j_gene: TRBJ1-1
CDR3aa: CSGRGAGAAEAFF
CDR3nt: TGCAGCGGGAGAGGGGCAGGGGCAGCTGAAGCTTTCTTT

abundance: -
v_gene: TRBV7-9
d_gene: -
j_gene: TRBJ1-2
CDR3aa: CASSLRGAESGYTF
CDR3nt: TGTGCCAGCAGCTTAAGAGGTGCAGAGAGCGGCTACACCTTC

abundance: -
v_gene: TRBV2
d_gene: -
j_gene: TRBJ1-1
CDR3aa: CASRGLGGPPTEAFF
CDR3nt: TGTGCCAGCAGAGGGCTGGGGGGGCCACCCACTGAAGCTTTCTTT